The sequence of this TCR beta chain was determined in a study of OX40 agonist ivuxolimab in advanced cancers. Notes on the study in general: Doses of 0.1 to 3.0 mg/kg were accompanied by clonal expansion of CD4+ and CD8+ blood T cells by week 6. Those patients achieving a partial response at 0.1-3.0 mg/kg showed among the lowest clonal expansion. Low normalized clonal expansion also occurred in some nonresponding patients.

The V gene end was trimmed by 5 bases and the J gene end by 1 base; junction bases not matched to a gene: 3. This CDR3 contains 15 residues. CDR1 MNHEY and CDR2 SVGAGI come from the germline V gene. On this clone itself: The antigen is not known.

Prior autoimmune disease or systemic immunosuppression barred patients. Sequencing used immunoSEQ multiplex PCR; TCRdb keeps in-frame clones, though not all of them. The table lists more than 45,000 clones, roughly 88% of them singletons. The genes are TRBV6-5 and TRBJ2-3, with 10 bases aligning to TRBD2. The material was CD4+ or CD8+ T cells sorted from blood, obtained in a trial of the OX40 agonist ivuxolimab. The sequence was collected from an adult with an advanced solid tumor such as melanoma, head and neck, liver or kidney cancer. For the CDR3, the DNA is TGTGCCAGCAGTCTAGCGGGAGCGGGCACAGATACGCAGTATTTT. Amino acids: CASSLAGAGTDTQYF.